Each of the 11 T cell receptor beta chains below was sequenced from the same sample in a study of human T cells and chemical hapten exposure. TCRdb passed the RACE reads through MiXCR, listing each CDR3 protein once. The sample carries around 57,000 distinct CDR3 sequences, around 10% recorded once. Documented time point: pre-sensitization, week 0. Treatment given: therapeutic diphenylcyclopropenone sensitization with weekly scalp DPC. The material was whole blood, obtained in connection with sensitization to the hapten diphenylcyclopropenone (DPC). The receptors were sampled from a woman in her thirties or forties with alopecia areata. Some clones in this sample may be carry-over from other donors' samples.

There are a few counts of this clonotype. The CDR3 nucleotides are TGTGCCAGCAGCACCAGACAGGTCTATGGCTACACCTTC. This gives the protein CASSTRQVYGYTF. This rearrangement joins TRBV7-2 to TRBJ1-2; maybe TRBD1 (6 bases). Trimming took off 5 bases at V and 4 bases at J, with 11 bases between the two ends. CDR1 is SGHTA and CDR2 is FQGNSA in the germline V gene. This CDR3 has 13 residues.

The chain is built from TRBV5-5 and TRBJ2-7; D unclear. The V gene's germline CDR1 is SGHKS and CDR2 YYEKEE (reference sequence). Trimming left V 5 bases short and J 4 bases short, with 10 bases between. The CDR3 runs 12 residues. The CDR3 protein is CASRAIIYEQYF. CDR3 coding DNA: TGTGCCAGCAGGGCCATCATTTACGAGCAGTACTTC.

At least ten counts were recorded for this clonotype. V and J are TRBV5-1 and TRBJ2-1; TRBD2 aligns across 12 bases. The J segment lost 7 bases and the V segment lost 0 bases, leaving 8 bases of the junction unmatched. This CDR3 is 17 amino acids long. Per germline, CDR1 SGHRS and CDR2 YFSETQ. CDR3 sequence: CASSLDLAGGPGNEQFF. DNA for the CDR3: TGCGCCAGCAGCTTGGATCTAGCGGGAGGGCCTGGGAATGAGCAGTTCTTC.

This clonotype was recorded many times. The gene calls are TRBV7-3 and TRBJ2-3; tentatively, D is TRBD1 or TRBD2 (6 bases each). CDR1 and CDR2 (germline): SGHTA, FQGTGA. V lost 5 bases and J lost 2, with 17 bases in between. The CDR3 spans 16 residues. In nucleotides, the CDR3 is TGTGCCAGCAGCAGCCGCGGAGGGGACAACACAGATACGCAGTATTTT. Amino acids: CASSSRGGDNTDTQYF.

This clonotype was seen at least ten times. The chain has TRBV20-1 and TRBJ2-1; perhaps TRBD1 as D (5 bases). This CDR3 has 12 residues. Germline V gives CDR1 DFQATT, CDR2 SNEGSKA (reference sequence). The V end was cut by 6 bases, the J end by 12 bases, with 18 bases between. The DNA for the CDR3 is TGCAGTGCCGTCCAGGGTTCGACCGGGCAGTTCTTC. Protein product: CSAVQGSTGQFF.

The J gene is TRBJ2-4, the V gene TRBV7-2; perhaps D is TRBD1 or TRBD2 (5 bases each). With 5 bases removed from V and 0 bases from J, the gap between germline ends came to 14 bases. The CDR3 loop spans 16 amino acids. Germline CDR1 is SGHTA and CDR2 is FQGNSA. CDR3 sequence reads: CASSPPGLGAKNIQYF. In DNA, the CDR3 is TGTGCCAGCAGCCCACCGGGGCTTGGAGCCAAAAACATTCAGTACTTC.

This clonotype came up a few times. The chain joins TRBV3-1 to TRBJ1-5; TRBD1 matches at 8 bases. The length of the CDR3 is 16 residues. Germline CDR1 LGHDT, CDR2 YNNKEL (reference sequence). The J segment lost 5 bases and the V segment lost 0 bases, leaving 6 bases of the junction unmatched. The CDR3 sequence: CASSQDGRGPYQPQHF. The CDR3 DNA is TGTGCCAGCAGCCAAGACGGCAGGGGGCCTTATCAGCCCCAGCATTTT.

This clonotype was seen ten or more times. The chain carries TRBV28 and TRBJ2-7; 12 bases align to TRBD2. The CDR3 length is 13 residues. The germline V gene encodes CDR1 MDHEN and CDR2 SYDVKM. The V and J ends lost 6 bases and 4 bases, in that order; junction bases with no gene match: 1. In DNA form, the CDR3 reads TGTGCCAGCAGGACTAGCGGGAGATACGAGCAGTACTTC. This codes for CASRTSGRYEQYF.

This clonotype appeared a few times. The chain couples TRBV11-3 to TRBJ2-1, with 10 bases lining up with TRBD2. The CDR3 totals 14 residues. Trimming cost V 3 bases and J 6 bases; bases outside gene matches: 2. Germline V gene lookup returns CDR1 SGHNT and CDR2 YENEEA. This CDR3 reads CASSFSGRANEQFF. Written as DNA, the CDR3 is TGTGCCAGCAGCTTCAGCGGGAGGGCCAATGAGCAGTTCTTC. The whole variable domain, filled in from reference TRBV11-3 and TRBJ2-1, reads EAGVVQSPRYKIIEKKQPVAFWCNPISGHNTLYWYLQNLGQGPELLIRYENEEAVDDSQLPKDRFSAERLKGVDSTLKIQPAELGDSAVYLCASSFSGRANEQFFGPGTRLTVL.

This clonotype was seen repeatedly, ten times or more. V usage is TRBV11-2 and J usage is TRBJ2-1; maybe TRBD2 (7 bases). The germline V gene encodes CDR1 SGHAT and CDR2 FQNNGV. The V gene lost 0 bases and the J gene lost 5 bases, with 11 bases spanning the gap. The CDR3 contains 15 residues. The CDR3 loop is CASSLEGGLNNEQFF. The CDR3 nucleotides read TGTGCCAGCAGCTTAGAGGGGGGGCTGAACAATGAGCAGTTCTTC.

This clonotype has at least ten counts. V usage is TRBV4-1 and J usage is TRBJ1-2; D remains unclear. The CDR3 spans 14 residues. The V and J ends lost 0 bases and 1 base respectively, with 6 bases between them. The germline CDR1 and CDR2 sequences are MGHRA and YSYEKL. CDR3 sequence: CASSQDWVNYGYTF. CDR3 bases: TGCGCCAGCAGCCAAGACTGGGTTAACTATGGCTACACCTTC.